The 25 T cell receptor beta chains below come from one sample, sequenced in a study of cytomegalovirus exposure and HLA in healthy donors. Some clones are missing from TCRdb's copy, which holds only in-frame ones; the method was immunoSEQ multiplex PCR. The table shows roughly 300,000 clones, with around 90% occurring only once. The sequenced sample was PBMCs. These TCRs come from a woman under 40 in good health and CMV-seropositive.

This clone is a singleton in its sample. The rearrangement joins TRBV30 to TRBJ1-1; D is undetermined. The CDR3 runs to 13 residues. The germline V and J ends were trimmed by 4 bases and 1 base, with 10 bases remaining between them. CDR1 and CDR2 from the germline V gene are GTSNPN and SVGIG (reference sequence). The CDR3 DNA reads TGTGCCTGGAACAAGGACGGGAACACTGAAGCTTTCTTT. Its protein is CAWNKDGNTEAFF.

This clone was detected only once. The chain uses TRBV19 and TRBJ1-5, with 11 bases that match TRBD1. The CDR3 has 17 residues. The trim removed 6 bases at V and 1 base at J, leaving 8 bases unmatched. Germline CDR1 is LNHDA and CDR2 is SQIVND (reference sequence). CDR3 nucleotides: TGTGCCAGTAGAAAAACCGGGACAGGGGGAAGCAATCAGCCCCAGCATTTT. Its translation is CASRKTGTGGSNQPQHF. The full variable domain, with the rest looked up from reference TRBV19 and TRBJ1-5, is DGGITQSPKYLFRKEGQNVTLSCEQNLNHDAMYWYRQDPGQGLRLIYYSQIVNDFQKGDIAEGYSVSREKKESFPLTVTSAQKNPTAFYLCASRKTGTGGSNQPQHFGDGTRLSIL.

The chain combines TRBV27 with TRBJ2-1, with 7 nucleotides matching TRBD1. Germline assignment: CDR1 MNHEY and CDR2 SMNVEV (reference sequence). The CDR3 loop spans 14 amino acids. J lost 6 bases, V lost 1 base, and 3 bases had no gene match. DNA of the CDR3: TGTGCCAGCAGTTTATTCAGGGGGAGCAATGAGCAGTTCTTC. It yields the protein CASSLFRGSNEQFF.

This chain joins TRBV9 and TRBJ1-2; D is possibly TRBD1 (6 bases). The CDR3 has 16 residues. Trimming cost V 0 bases and J 1 base, with 13 bases left between them. CDR1 SGDLS and CDR2 YYNGEE come from the germline V gene. The CDR3 reads CASSVASGAGNYGYTF. The CDR3 DNA reads TGTGCCAGCAGCGTAGCGTCAGGGGCGGGTAACTATGGCTACACCTTC. Together with reference TRBV9 and TRBJ1-2, the CDR3 gives the full variable domain: DSGVTQTPKHLITATGQRVTLRCSPRSGDLSVYWYQQSLDQGLQFLIQYYNGEERAKGNILERFSAQQFPDLHSELNLSSLELGDSALYFCASSVASGAGNYGYTFGSGTRLTVV.

The CDR3 loop is CSAPEWGIQYF. The CDR3 DNA reads TGCAGTGCCCCCGAGTGGGGCATTCAGTACTTC. This chain joins TRBV20-1 and TRBJ2-4; no reliable D call. From germline, CDR1 is DFQATT and CDR2 SNEGSKA (reference sequence). V dropped 6 bases and J dropped 9 bases, with 12 bases sitting between them. CDR3 length: 11 residues.

The rearrangement links TRBV7-9 to TRBJ2-3; D might be TRBD1 (6 bases). From germline, CDR1 is SEHNR and CDR2 FQNEAQ (reference sequence). This CDR3 comprises 14 residues. V shed 2 bases and J shed 4 bases, with 10 bases lying between them. As DNA, the CDR3 is TGTGCCAGCAGCTTACCCGGACAGCCAGATACGCAGTATTTT. This sequence encodes CASSLPGQPDTQYF.

This chain's CDR3 is CASSLDGGAGNTIYF. CDR3 DNA sequence: TGCGCCAGCAGCTTGGACGGGGGCGCTGGAAACACCATATATTTT. V usage is TRBV5-1 and J usage is TRBJ1-3; maybe TRBD1 (6 bases). V lost 0 bases, J lost 2 bases, and 9 bases lay in between. The germline V gene encodes CDR1 SGHRS and CDR2 YFSETQ. The CDR3 is 15 residues long.

V usage is TRBV7-2 and J usage is TRBJ2-7; D perhaps matches TRBD1 (5 bases). The germline gives CDR1 SGHTA, CDR2 FQGNSA. The CDR3 contains 15 residues. V dropped 5 bases and J dropped 3 bases, with 17 bases sitting between them. The CDR3 here is CASSPTGAGLYEQYF. CDR3 sequence (DNA): TGTGCCAGCAGCCCAACAGGTGCAGGCCTCTACGAGCAGTACTTC.

Only one count was recorded for this clone. V usage is TRBV11-2 and J usage is TRBJ1-1; maybe TRBD1 (5 bases). V dropped 10 bases and J dropped 4 bases, with 13 bases sitting between them. The CDR3 spans 12 residues. The germline gives CDR1 SGHAT, CDR2 FQNNGV. In DNA form, the CDR3 reads TGTGCCACCTCAGGGATTCGCACTGAAGCTTTCTTT. Its translation: CATSGIRTEAFF. The full variable domain, completed using reference TRBV11-2 and TRBJ1-1, is EAGVAQSPRYKIIEKRQSVAFWCNPISGHATLYWYQQILGQGPKLLIQFQNNGVVDDSQLPKDRFSAERLKGVDSTLKIQPAKLEDSAVYLCATSGIRTEAFFGQGTRLTVV.

The chain couples TRBV2 to TRBJ2-7; tentatively, D is TRBD1 (5 bases). The CDR3 has 13 residues. V lost 7 bases to trimming and J lost 2 bases, with 12 bases between them. Germline loops: CDR1 SNHLY, CDR2 FYNNEI. Here the CDR3 reads CASKGRVTYEQYF. CDR3 coding DNA: TGTGCCAGCAAGGGCAGGGTTACCTACGAGCAGTACTTC.

This chain connects TRBV27 to TRBJ2-2, with 7 positions matching TRBD1. CDR3 size: 14 residues. CDR1 and CDR2 (germline): MNHEY, SMNVEV (reference sequence). The V gene end was trimmed by 6 bases and the J gene end by 7 bases; junction bases not matched to a gene: 8. The CDR3 spells CASSRGGAGGELFF. CDR3 sequence (DNA): TGTGCCAGCAGCCGAGGGGGCGCCGGCGGGGAGCTGTTTTTT.

V is TRBV29-1 and J is TRBJ1-2; D is unresolved. V gave up 6 bases and J gave up 4 bases, with 21 bases separating them. Germline V lookup: CDR1 SQVTM, CDR2 ANQGSEA. The CDR3 covers 15 residues. The CDR3, as DNA: TGCAGCGTCGTGGACTCTTTTTCTCCCCTCTATGGCTACACCTTC. Residues: CSVVDSFSPLYGYTF.

The CDR3 bases are TGTGCCAGCAGCCCTGGGACTAGCGGGAGTGGGGATGAGCAGTTCTTC. Protein product: CASSPGTSGSGDEQFF. The chain employs TRBV4-2 and TRBJ2-1; 14 bases align to TRBD2. The ends lost 4 bases at V and 8 bases at J; junction bases unmatched: 7. The V gene's germline CDR1 is LGHNA and CDR2 YNFKEQ. CDR3 length equals 16 residues.

The J gene is TRBJ1-5, the V gene TRBV4-3; D is ambiguous. V lost 0 bases and J lost 4, with 7 bases in between. CDR3 length equals 14 residues. In germline, CDR1 is LGHNA, CDR2 YSLEER. CDR3 nucleotides: TGCGCCAGCAGCCAAGATCGGGTAAATCAGCCCCAGCATTTT. This translates into CASSQDRVNQPQHF.

This clone has only one observation. The CDR3 loop reads CASSLSGFRATGELFF. The CDR3 coding sequence is TGTGCCAGCAGTTTATCAGGGTTCCGAGCCACCGGGGAGCTGTTTTTT. The chain joins TRBV27 to TRBJ2-2; D is uncertain. Trimming cost V 0 bases and J 4 bases, with 12 bases left between them. CDR3 length: 16 residues. CDR1 and CDR2 (germline): MNHEY, SMNVEV (reference sequence).

The chain uses TRBV4-3 and TRBJ2-7; D may be TRBD1 (6 bases). The V end was cut by 4 bases, the J end by 3 bases, with 16 bases between. CDR3 length equals 15 residues. Per the germline V gene, CDR1 is LGHNA and CDR2 is YSLEER. For the CDR3, the DNA is TGCGCCAGCAGCCTACACAGGGAAAACCTCTACGAGCAGTACTTC. Residues: CASSLHRENLYEQYF.

The chain is built from TRBV7-8 and TRBJ2-1, with TRBD2 identical over 8 bases. Germline V gene sequence: CDR1 SGHVS, CDR2 FQNEAQ. Germline trimming cut 0 bases from V and 6 bases from J; bases unmatched to any gene: 7. The CDR3 totals 16 residues. The CDR3 region has the DNA TGTGCCAGCAGCTTAGCCCAGCGGGGGCCCACCAATGAGCAGTTCTTC. It codes for CASSLAQRGPTNEQFF.

This chain connects TRBV30 to TRBJ1-2; D unclear. Per the germline V gene, CDR1 is GTSNPN and CDR2 is SVGIG (reference sequence). The CDR3 covers 14 residues. Trimming took 1 base from V and 0 from J, leaving 9 bases between them. CDR3 DNA sequence: TGTGCCTGGAGTGGAATTCGGGCTAACTATGGCTACACCTTC. This sequence encodes CAWSGIRANYGYTF.

J is TRBJ1-5 and V is TRBV15; D is unclear. The length of the CDR3 is 17 residues. V was pared by 0 bases and J by 3 bases, with 15 bases between. Germline CDR1 and CDR2: LNHNV and YYDKDF (reference sequence). This chain's CDR3 is CATSRDRQRGSNQPQHF. Here the CDR3 DNA reads TGTGCCACCAGCAGAGATCGGCAGCGAGGTTCCAATCAGCCCCAGCATTTT.

CDR3 nucleotide sequence: TGTGCCAGCAGCCCCCAAGCGGGGGGCTCAGGTACGCAGTATTTT. Protein sequence: CASSPQAGGSGTQYF. The chain uses TRBV6-5 and TRBJ2-3; the match to TRBD2 covers 9 bases. J was trimmed by 8 bases and V by 6 bases; bases with no gene match: 12. CDR1 is MNHEY, CDR2 SVGAGI, per germline. This CDR3 comprises 15 residues.

The chain couples TRBV27 to TRBJ1-1; 8 bases map to TRBD1. CDR1 is MNHEY, CDR2 SMNVEV, per germline (reference sequence). V lost 6 bases and J lost 7; bases outside the gene matches: 7. The CDR3 extends over 13 amino acids. This CDR3 reads CASSYGQGFEAFF. In DNA, the CDR3 is TGTGCCAGCAGCTATGGACAGGGCTTTGAAGCTTTCTTT.

The J gene is TRBJ2-7, the V gene TRBV11-2, with a tentative D call TRBD1 (5 bases). Germline lookup yields CDR1 SGHAT and CDR2 FQNNGV. CDR3 length equals 15 residues. Trimming shortened V by 2 bases and J by 0 bases, and 11 bases separated the two germline ends. The CDR3 reads CASSLSQDLSYEQYF. The DNA for the CDR3 is TGTGCCAGCAGCTTATCACAGGACCTCTCCTACGAGCAGTACTTC. Together with reference TRBV11-2 and TRBJ2-7, the CDR3 gives the full variable domain: EAGVAQSPRYKIIEKRQSVAFWCNPISGHATLYWYQQILGQGPKLLIQFQNNGVVDDSQLPKDRFSAERLKGVDSTLKIQPAKLEDSAVYLCASSLSQDLSYEQYFGPGTRLTVT.

The chain has TRBV4-2 and TRBJ1-1; D ambiguous. The V gene's germline CDR1 is LGHNA and CDR2 YNFKEQ. The CDR3 consists of 13 residues. V lost 2 bases to trimming and J lost 6 bases, with 10 bases between them. The CDR3 here is CASSQSERAEAFF. For the CDR3, the DNA is TGTGCCAGCAGCCAATCTGAGCGAGCTGAAGCTTTCTTT.

The J gene is TRBJ2-5, the V gene TRBV6-6; 9 bases fit TRBD2. CDR3 length equals 14 residues. V shed 2 bases, J shed 5 bases, and the junction held 3 bases outside the gene matches. CDR1 and CDR2 from the germline V gene are MNHNY and SVGAGI (reference sequence). In DNA, the CDR3 is TGTGCCAGCAGTTACGGCGGGGGGGCGGAGACCCAGTACTTC. Translation gives CASSYGGGAETQYF.

The rearrangement joins TRBV9 to TRBJ2-7; the match to TRBD1 covers 9 bases. V trimming: 4 bases; J trimming: 5 bases; junction bases outside the gene matches: 7. From germline, CDR1 is SGDLS and CDR2 YYNGEE. The CDR3 has 14 amino acids. As DNA, the CDR3 is TGTGCCAGCAGCCCCGGGACAGGGTGGGACGAGCAGTACTTC. Encoded protein: CASSPGTGWDEQYF.